This TCR beta chain comes out of a study of cytomegalovirus exposure and HLA in healthy donors. A remark on this clone: Its cognate antigen is unknown.

PCR primers comprised 60 Vbeta and 13 Jbeta primers. Repertoires were generated with immunoSEQ multiplex PCR, while TCRdb's copy carries only in-frame clones and drops some. Among roughly 140,000 clones listed, 85% were seen once. Germline CDR1 and CDR2: MNHNS and SASEGT. V lost 6 bases and J lost 0; bases outside the gene matches: 8. The CDR3 consists of 16 residues. Study-wide results and limits: The HLA-A and HLA-B alleles of most subjects were reportedly predicted accurately from TCR beta sequences. Association of 15,000 to 20,000 TCR beta sequences with HLA alleles was found at 0.05 false discovery rate in a later analysis.

Sequenced: PBMCs. This chain joins TRBV6-1 and TRBJ2-3; 8 bases are shared with TRBD2. The TCR originated in a woman aged 18-30 years in good health and CMV-seronegative. DNA of the CDR3: TGTGCCAGCAGGGAAATGTCGGGGGGGAGCACAGATACGCAGTATTTT. It codes for CASREMSGGSTDTQYF.